Listed here are 8 T cell receptor beta chains from one sample, sequenced in a study of cytomegalovirus exposure and HLA in healthy donors. PCR used 60 Vbeta primers and 13 Jbeta primers. This table comes from immunoSEQ multiplex PCR, and its TCRdb copy is limited to in-frame clones, with some not included. The sample has some 160,000 clones; approximately 84% are singletons. Sequencing used PBMCs. The source is a man between 50 and 59 years old in good health and CMV-seropositive.

This sequence joins TRBV7-9 and TRBJ2-5, with TRBD1 matching 11 bases. The V gene's germline CDR1 is SEHNR and CDR2 FQNEAQ (reference sequence). The CDR3 sequence is 13 residues long. V lost 3 bases and J lost 7; bases outside the gene matches: 1. The CDR3 spells CASSLGTGGTQYF. The CDR3 bases are TGTGCCAGCAGCTTGGGGACAGGGGGGACCCAGTACTTC.

V and J are TRBV9 and TRBJ2-4; 16 bases agree with TRBD2. CDR3 length equals 16 residues. Looked up from germline, CDR1 is SGDLS and CDR2 is YYNGEE. V lost 3 bases, J lost 4 bases, and 1 base stayed unmatched. CDR3 coding DNA: TGTGCCAGCAGCGGGGGACTAGCGGGAGGGAAAAACATTCAGTACTTC. As protein: CASSGGLAGGKNIQYF.

This chain uses TRBV5-1 with TRBJ1-4, with 9 bases matching TRBD1. The CDR3 has 16 amino acids. The germline gives CDR1 SGHRS, CDR2 YFSETQ. The ends lost 4 bases at V and 7 bases at J; junction bases unmatched: 11. The CDR3 here is CASSVQQGALSEKLFF. CDR3 nucleotide sequence: TGCGCCAGCAGCGTACAACAGGGGGCGTTAAGTGAAAAACTGTTTTTT.

V gene TRBV5-1 combines with J gene TRBJ2-3; D uncertain. The CDR3 has 14 residues. V was cut by 4 bases and J by 1 base, with 10 bases left in between. Germline values: CDR1 SGHRS, CDR2 YFSETQ. The CDR3 loop is CASSPSTGTDTQYF. CDR3 sequence (DNA): TGCGCCAGCAGCCCATCGACTGGCACAGATACGCAGTATTTT.

The chain recombines TRBV7-9 with TRBJ2-3; 11 positions match TRBD2. From germline, CDR1 is SEHNR and CDR2 FQNEAQ (reference sequence). V dropped 6 bases and J dropped 6; count of bases not matched to a gene: 11. This CDR3 contains 16 residues. The CDR3 region has the DNA TGTGCCAGCAGGCGCGCTAGCGGGGGGAAGGGGGATACGCAGTATTTT. As protein: CASRRASGGKGDTQYF.

The chain uses TRBV18 and TRBJ1-2; the match to TRBD1 covers 11 bases. V shed 5 bases, J shed 6 bases, and the junction held 5 bases outside the gene matches. This CDR3 spans 14 amino acids. Germline V gene data show CDR1 as KGHSH and CDR2 as LQKENI. CDR3 loop: CASSAGTGGDGYTF. The CDR3, as DNA: TGTGCCAGCTCAGCCGGGACAGGGGGAGATGGCTACACCTTC. The full variable domain, with the rest looked up from reference TRBV18 and TRBJ1-2, is NAGVMQNPRHLVRRRGQEARLRCSPMKGHSHVYWYRQLPEEGLKFMVYLQKENIIDESGMPKERFSAEFPKEGPSILRIQQVVRGDSAAYFCASSAGTGGDGYTFGSGTRLTVV.

The chain employs TRBV7-8 and TRBJ2-7, with TRBD1 matching over 9 bases. This CDR3 comprises 12 residues. CDR1 and CDR2 (germline): SGHVS, FQNEAQ. The junction had 3 bases not matched to a gene; V was cut back by 5 bases and J by 7 bases. The CDR3 region is CASSNRGREQYF. The CDR3 DNA follows: TGTGCCAGCAGCAACAGGGGGCGGGAGCAGTACTTC.

This chain uses TRBV7-9 with TRBJ2-7; 7 bases fit TRBD2. The CDR3 loop spans 14 amino acids. Germline assignment: CDR1 SEHNR and CDR2 FQNEAQ (reference sequence). Trimming at V came to 1 base and at J to 6 bases, leaving 6 bases not matched to a gene. The chain's CDR3 is CASSLVGGAVEQYF. The CDR3 region has the DNA TGTGCCAGCAGCTTAGTGGGAGGGGCAGTCGAGCAGTACTTC.